This TCR beta chain was recorded in a study of control samples from healthy donors and cancer patients. Only in-frame clones appear in the TCRdb table, and some are missing; sequencing was by immunoSEQ multiplex PCR. The sample shows approximately 50,000 clones, 80% to 90% of them seen only once. This CDR3 has 16 amino acids. V lost 7 bases and J lost 4; bases outside the gene matches: 14. Germline CDR1 and CDR2: MNHNY and SVGAGI (reference sequence). The chain employs TRBV6-6 and TRBJ2-3; TRBD2 aligns across 7 bases. The source is an older woman with lung cancer. The specimen sequenced was PBMCs. CDR3 coding DNA: TGTGCCAGCAACCCCGCGAGCGGGGTCAGGTCAGATACGCAGTATTTT. Amino acid sequence: CASNPASGVRSDTQYF.